This TCR beta chain is drawn from a study of blood T cell repertoires in COVID-19. On the study more broadly: The United States, Italy and Spain supplied acute and convalescent COVID-19 samples.

The CDR3 runs to 13 residues. Germline assignment: CDR1 KGHDR and CDR2 SFDVKD. V lost 10 bases, J lost 0 bases, and 9 bases lay in between. This clone was seen only a few times. The same CDR3 also results from other DNA sequences found in this sample. The protocol was immunoSEQ multiplex PCR, while the TCRdb copy is restricted to in-frame clones and leaves out a portion. The table has roughly 350,000 clones, 87% seen once. Sample: peripheral blood. This TCR was recovered from a woman aged 25 to 45 with COVID-19, enrolled during active disease. The rearrangement links TRBV24-1 to TRBJ2-1; possible D gene TRBD2, 6 bases. The CDR3: CATRGSSYNEQFF. The CDR3 DNA sequence: TGTGCCACTCGGGGGAGCTCCTACAATGAGCAGTTCTTC.